This TCR beta chain stems from a study of T-cell memory formation after mild COVID-19. MiXCR, applied by TCRdb to the 5' RACE reads, yields one record per CDR3 protein. The sample has approximately 290,000 distinct CDR3 sequences, less than 20% seen once. As regards this clonotype: Its matching antigen is unknown.

Study findings and constraints: Cross-reactive memory appears to have joined, as suggested by some responding clones showing up in pre-infection memory.

The material sequenced was PBMCs or a T cell subset sorted from them (not recorded which). This sequence was found in a man between 18 and 35 years old who had mild COVID-19 (a few samples of this study predate the infection). Cell type and time point are not known.

The chain's CDR3 is CSAHLLGIGNEQFF. CDR3 bases: TGCAGTGCGCACCTCTTAGGGATCGGGAATGAGCAGTTCTTC. This chain uses TRBV20-1 with TRBJ2-1, with no clear D. Germline loops: CDR1 DFQATT, CDR2 SNEGSKA (reference sequence). V lost 6 bases and J 7 bases, leaving 19 bases between the germline ends. The CDR3 consists of 14 residues.